This T cell receptor beta chain came from a study of T cell repertoires in cytomegalovirus infection. Germline values: CDR1 SGHTA, CDR2 FQGNSA. The CDR3 sequence is 12 residues long. V lost 9 bases, J lost 3 bases, and 11 bases lay in between. This clonotype was observed many times. Its target is not known. TCRdb recomputed calls from the reads with MiXCR, one row per CDR3 protein. The profile shows around 540,000 distinct CDR3 sequences, 30% to 40% of them singletons. The TCR originated in a human donor in good health (CMV status not recorded). Some clones in this sample may be carry-over from other donors' samples. The sample in question was cultured PBMCs, obtained from culture after CMV antigen stimulation. This chain links TRBV7-2 with TRBJ1-2, with D unclear. The CDR3 loop reads CARWNLDYGYTF. Written as DNA, the CDR3 is TGTGCCAGATGGAACCTAGACTATGGCTACACCTTC.